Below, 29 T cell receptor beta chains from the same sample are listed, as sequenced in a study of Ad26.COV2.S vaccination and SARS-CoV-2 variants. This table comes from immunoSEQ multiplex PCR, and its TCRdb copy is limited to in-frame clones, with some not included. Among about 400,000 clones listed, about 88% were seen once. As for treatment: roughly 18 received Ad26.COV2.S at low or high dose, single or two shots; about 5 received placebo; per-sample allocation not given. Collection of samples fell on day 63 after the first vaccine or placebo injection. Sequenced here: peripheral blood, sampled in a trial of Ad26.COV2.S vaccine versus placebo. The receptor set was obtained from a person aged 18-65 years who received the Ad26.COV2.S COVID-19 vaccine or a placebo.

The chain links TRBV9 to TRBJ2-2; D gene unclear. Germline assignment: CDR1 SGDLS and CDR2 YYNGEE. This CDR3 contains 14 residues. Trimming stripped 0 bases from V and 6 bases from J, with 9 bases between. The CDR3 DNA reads TGTGCCAGCAGCGTAGCTACTTCCTCCGGGGAGCTGTTTTTT. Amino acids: CASSVATSSGELFF.

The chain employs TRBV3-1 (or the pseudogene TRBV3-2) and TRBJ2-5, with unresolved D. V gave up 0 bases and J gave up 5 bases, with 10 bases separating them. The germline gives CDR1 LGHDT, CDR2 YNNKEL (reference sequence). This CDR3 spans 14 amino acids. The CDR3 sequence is CASSQDLSGETQYF. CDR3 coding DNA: TGTGCCAGCAGCCAAGATCTATCCGGGGAGACCCAGTACTTC.

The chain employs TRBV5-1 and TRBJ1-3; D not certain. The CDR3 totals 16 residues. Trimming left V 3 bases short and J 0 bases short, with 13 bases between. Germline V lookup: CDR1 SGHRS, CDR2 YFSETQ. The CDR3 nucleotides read TGCGCCAGCAGCTGGGAGTCACCGAGCTCTGGAAACACCATATATTTT. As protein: CASSWESPSSGNTIYF. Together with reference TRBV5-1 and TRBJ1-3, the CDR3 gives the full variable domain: KAGVTQTPRYLIKTRGQQVTLSCSPISGHRSVSWYQQTPGQGLQFLFEYFSETQRNKGNFPGRFSGRQFSNSRSEMNVSTLELGDSALYLCASSWESPSSGNTIYFGEGSWLTVV.

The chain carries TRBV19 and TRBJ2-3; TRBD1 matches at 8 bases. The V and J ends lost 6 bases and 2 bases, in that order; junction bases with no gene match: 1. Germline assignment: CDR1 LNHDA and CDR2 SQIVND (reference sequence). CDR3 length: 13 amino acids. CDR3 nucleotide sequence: TGTGCCAGTAGGGACAGGGTCACAGATACGCAGTATTTT. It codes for CASRDRVTDTQYF. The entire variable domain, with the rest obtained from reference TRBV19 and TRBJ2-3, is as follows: DGGITQSPKYLFRKEGQNVTLSCEQNLNHDAMYWYRQDPGQGLRLIYYSQIVNDFQKGDIAEGYSVSREKKESFPLTVTSAQKNPTAFYLCASRDRVTDTQYFGPGTRLTVL.

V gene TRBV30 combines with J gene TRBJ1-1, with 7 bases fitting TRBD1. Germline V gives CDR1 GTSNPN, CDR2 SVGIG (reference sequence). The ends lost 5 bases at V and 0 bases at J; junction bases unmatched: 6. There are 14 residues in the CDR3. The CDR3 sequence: CAWRAGQMNTEAFF. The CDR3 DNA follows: TGTGCCTGGCGAGCGGGACAGATGAACACTGAAGCTTTCTTT.

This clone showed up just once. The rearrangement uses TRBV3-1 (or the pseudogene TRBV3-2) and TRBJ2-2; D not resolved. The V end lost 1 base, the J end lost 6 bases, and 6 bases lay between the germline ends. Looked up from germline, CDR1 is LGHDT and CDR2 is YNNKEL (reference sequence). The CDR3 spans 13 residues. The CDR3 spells CASSQVSPGELFF. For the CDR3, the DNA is TGTGCCAGCAGCCAAGTTAGCCCCGGGGAGCTGTTTTTT.

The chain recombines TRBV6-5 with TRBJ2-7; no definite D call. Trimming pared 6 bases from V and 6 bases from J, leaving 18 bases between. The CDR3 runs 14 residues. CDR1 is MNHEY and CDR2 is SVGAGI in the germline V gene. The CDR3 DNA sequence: TGTGCCAGCAGGACTTCTATTGGGGTATCCGAGCAGTACTTC. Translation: CASRTSIGVSEQYF.

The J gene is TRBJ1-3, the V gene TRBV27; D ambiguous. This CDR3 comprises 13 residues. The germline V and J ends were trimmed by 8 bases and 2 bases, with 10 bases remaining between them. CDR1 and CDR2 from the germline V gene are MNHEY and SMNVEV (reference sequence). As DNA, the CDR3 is TGTGCCAGCCGACGTGGAACTGGAAACACCATATATTTT. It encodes CASRRGTGNTIYF.

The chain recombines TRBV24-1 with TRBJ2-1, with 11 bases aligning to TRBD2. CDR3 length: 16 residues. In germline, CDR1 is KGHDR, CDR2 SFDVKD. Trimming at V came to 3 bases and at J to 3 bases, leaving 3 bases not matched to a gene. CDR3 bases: TGTGCCACCAGTGATCCAGGGACTAGCGGCTACAATGAGCAGTTCTTC. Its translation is CATSDPGTSGYNEQFF.

The CDR3 nucleotides read TGTGCCAGCAGCGGGAGACAGAGCACTGAAGCTTTCTTT. Its translation: CASSGRQSTEAFF. This chain uses TRBV27 with TRBJ1-1, with D perhaps matching TRBD1 (5 bases). Germline V gene data show CDR1 as MNHEY and CDR2 as SMNVEV (reference sequence). The V and J ends lost 6 bases and 4 bases respectively, with 12 bases between them. The CDR3 sequence is 13 residues long.

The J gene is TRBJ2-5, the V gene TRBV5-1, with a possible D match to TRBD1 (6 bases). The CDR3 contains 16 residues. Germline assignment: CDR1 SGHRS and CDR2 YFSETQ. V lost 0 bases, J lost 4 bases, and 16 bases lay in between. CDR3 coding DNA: TGCGCCAGCAGCTTGGTGCCCCCAGGGGCCGTAGAGACCCAGTACTTC. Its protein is CASSLVPPGAVETQYF. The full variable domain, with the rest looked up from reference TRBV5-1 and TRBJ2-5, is KAGVTQTPRYLIKTRGQQVTLSCSPISGHRSVSWYQQTPGQGLQFLFEYFSETQRNKGNFPGRFSGRQFSNSRSEMNVSTLELGDSALYLCASSLVPPGAVETQYFGPGTRLLVL.

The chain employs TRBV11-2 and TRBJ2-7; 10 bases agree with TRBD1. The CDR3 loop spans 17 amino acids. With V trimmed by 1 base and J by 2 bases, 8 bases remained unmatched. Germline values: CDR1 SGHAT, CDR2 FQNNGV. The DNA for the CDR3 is TGTGCCAGCAGCTTAGGGATCGACAGGGGGCATCCCTACGAGCAGTACTTC. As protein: CASSLGIDRGHPYEQYF.

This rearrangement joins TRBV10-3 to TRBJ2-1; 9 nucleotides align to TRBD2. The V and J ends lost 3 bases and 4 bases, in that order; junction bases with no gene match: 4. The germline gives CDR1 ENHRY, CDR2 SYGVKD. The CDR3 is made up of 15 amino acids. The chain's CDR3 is CAISDGGRVYNEQFF. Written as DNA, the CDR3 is TGTGCCATCAGTGACGGCGGGAGGGTTTACAATGAGCAGTTCTTC.

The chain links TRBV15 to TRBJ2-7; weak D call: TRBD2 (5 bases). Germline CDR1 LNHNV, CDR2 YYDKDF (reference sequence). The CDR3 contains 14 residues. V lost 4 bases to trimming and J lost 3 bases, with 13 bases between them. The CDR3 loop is CATSMTLAVYEQYF. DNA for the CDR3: TGTGCCACCAGCATGACTCTAGCTGTCTACGAGCAGTACTTC. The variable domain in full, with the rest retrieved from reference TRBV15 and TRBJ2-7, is DAMVIQNPRYQVTQFGKPVTLSCSQTLNHNVMYWYQQKSSQAPKLLFHYYDKDFNNEADTPDNFQSRRPNTSFCFLDIRSPGLGDTAMYLCATSMTLAVYEQYFGPGTRLTVT.

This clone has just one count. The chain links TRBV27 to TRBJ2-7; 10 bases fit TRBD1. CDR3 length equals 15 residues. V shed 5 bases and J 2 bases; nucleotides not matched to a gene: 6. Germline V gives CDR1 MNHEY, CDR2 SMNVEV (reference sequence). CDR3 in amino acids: CASSPGQGITYEQYF. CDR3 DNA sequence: TGTGCCAGCAGTCCGGGACAGGGGATAACCTACGAGCAGTACTTC.

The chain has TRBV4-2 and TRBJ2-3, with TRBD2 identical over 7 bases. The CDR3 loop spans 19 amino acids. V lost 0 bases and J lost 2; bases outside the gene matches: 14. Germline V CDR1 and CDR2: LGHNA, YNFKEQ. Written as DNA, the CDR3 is TGTGCCAGCAGCCAAGATCGAGGTGTCGCTAGCGGACACACAGATACGCAGTATTTT. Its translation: CASSQDRGVASGHTDTQYF.

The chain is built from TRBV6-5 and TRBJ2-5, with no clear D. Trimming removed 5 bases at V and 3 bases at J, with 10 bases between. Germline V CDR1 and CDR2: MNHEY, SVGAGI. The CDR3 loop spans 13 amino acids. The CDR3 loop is CASSPRRKETQYF. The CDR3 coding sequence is TGTGCCAGCAGTCCCCGTCGGAAAGAGACCCAGTACTTC.

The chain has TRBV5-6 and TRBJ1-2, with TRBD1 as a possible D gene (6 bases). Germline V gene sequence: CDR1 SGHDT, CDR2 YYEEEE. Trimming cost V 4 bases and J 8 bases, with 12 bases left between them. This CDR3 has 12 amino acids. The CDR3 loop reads CASSPGEWGYTF. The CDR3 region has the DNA TGTGCCAGCAGCCCAGGGGAGTGGGGCTACACCTTC.

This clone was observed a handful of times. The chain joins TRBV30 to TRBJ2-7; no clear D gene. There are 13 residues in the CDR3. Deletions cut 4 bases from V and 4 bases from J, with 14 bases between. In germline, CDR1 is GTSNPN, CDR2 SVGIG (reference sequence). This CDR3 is CAWNEPPRYEQYF. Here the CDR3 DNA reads TGTGCCTGGAATGAACCCCCGAGATACGAGCAGTACTTC.

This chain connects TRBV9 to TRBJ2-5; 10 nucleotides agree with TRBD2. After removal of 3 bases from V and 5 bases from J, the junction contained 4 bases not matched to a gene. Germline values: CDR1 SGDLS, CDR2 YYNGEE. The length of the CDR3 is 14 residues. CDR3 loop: CASSETAGGETQYF. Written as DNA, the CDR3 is TGTGCCAGCAGCGAGACAGCGGGAGGGGAGACCCAGTACTTC. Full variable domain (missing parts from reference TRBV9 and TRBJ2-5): DSGVTQTPKHLITATGQRVTLRCSPRSGDLSVYWYQQSLDQGLQFLIQYYNGEERAKGNILERFSAQQFPDLHSELNLSSLELGDSALYFCASSETAGGETQYFGPGTRLLVL.

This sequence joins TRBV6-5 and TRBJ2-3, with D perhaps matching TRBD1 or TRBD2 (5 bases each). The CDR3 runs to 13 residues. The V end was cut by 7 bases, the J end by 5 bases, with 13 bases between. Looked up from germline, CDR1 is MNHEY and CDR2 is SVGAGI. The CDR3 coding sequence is TGTGCCAGCATGACGGGGCAGGTAGATACGCAGTATTTT. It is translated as CASMTGQVDTQYF.

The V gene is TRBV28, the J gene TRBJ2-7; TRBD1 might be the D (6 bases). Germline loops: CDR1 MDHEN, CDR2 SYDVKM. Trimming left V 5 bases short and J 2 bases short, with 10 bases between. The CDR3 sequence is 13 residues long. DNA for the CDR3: TGTGCCAGCAGTGAATCAGGGGCCTACGAGCAGTACTTC. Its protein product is CASSESGAYEQYF.

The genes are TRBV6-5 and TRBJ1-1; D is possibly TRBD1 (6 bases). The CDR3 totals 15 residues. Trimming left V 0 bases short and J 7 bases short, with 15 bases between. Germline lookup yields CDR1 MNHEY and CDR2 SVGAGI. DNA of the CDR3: TGTGCCAGCAGTTACTCACACACAGGGCTAAGTGAAGCTTTCTTT. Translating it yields CASSYSHTGLSEAFF.

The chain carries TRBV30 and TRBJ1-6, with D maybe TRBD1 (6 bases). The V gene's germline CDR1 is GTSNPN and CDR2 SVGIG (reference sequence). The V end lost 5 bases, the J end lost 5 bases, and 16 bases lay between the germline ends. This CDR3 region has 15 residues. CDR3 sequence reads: CAWSIGQLDNSPLHF. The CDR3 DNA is TGTGCCTGGTCGATCGGACAGCTAGATAATTCACCCCTCCACTTT.

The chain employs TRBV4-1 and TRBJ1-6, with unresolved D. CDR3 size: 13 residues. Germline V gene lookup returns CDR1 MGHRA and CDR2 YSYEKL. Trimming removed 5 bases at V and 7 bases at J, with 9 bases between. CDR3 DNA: TGCGCCAGCAGCAAGCAGGTCAATTCACCCCTCCACTTT. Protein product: CASSKQVNSPLHF.

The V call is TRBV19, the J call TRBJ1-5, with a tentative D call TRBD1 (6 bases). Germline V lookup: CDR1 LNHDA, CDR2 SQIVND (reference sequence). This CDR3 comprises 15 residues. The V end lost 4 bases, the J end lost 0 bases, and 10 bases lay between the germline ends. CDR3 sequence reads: CASSTRGYSNQPQHF. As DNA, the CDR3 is TGTGCCAGTAGTACCAGGGGCTATAGCAATCAGCCCCAGCATTTT.

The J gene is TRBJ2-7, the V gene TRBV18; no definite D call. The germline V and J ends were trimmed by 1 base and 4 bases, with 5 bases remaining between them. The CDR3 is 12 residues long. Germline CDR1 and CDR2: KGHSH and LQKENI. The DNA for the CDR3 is TGTGCCAGCTCACCACACGAATACGAGCAGTACTTC. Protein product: CASSPHEYEQYF.

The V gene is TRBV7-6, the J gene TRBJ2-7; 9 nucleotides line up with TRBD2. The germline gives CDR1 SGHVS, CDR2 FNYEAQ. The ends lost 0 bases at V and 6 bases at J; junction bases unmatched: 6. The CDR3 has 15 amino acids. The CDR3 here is CASSLASSGSGEQYF. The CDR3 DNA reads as TGTGCCAGCAGCTTAGCGAGTAGCGGGAGTGGCGAGCAGTACTTC.

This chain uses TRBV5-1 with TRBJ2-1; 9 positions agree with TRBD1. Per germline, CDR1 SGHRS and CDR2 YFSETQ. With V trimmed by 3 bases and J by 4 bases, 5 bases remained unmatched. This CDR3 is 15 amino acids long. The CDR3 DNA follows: TGCGCCAGCAGCTCTGGGACAGGGAATTACAATGAGCAGTTCTTC. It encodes CASSSGTGNYNEQFF.